The TCR beta chain described here comes from a study of shared clonotypes between healthy human individuals. The investigators split CD4+ cells into a CD45RA+ naive subset and a CD45RA-negative memory subset. The CDR3 totals 13 residues. The V and J ends lost 6 bases and 1 base respectively, with 10 bases between them. CDR1 is SGHAT and CDR2 is FQNNGV in the germline V gene. Study findings and constraints: Clonotype sharing across donors was expected to vary with sequencing depth.

The data were produced by immunoSEQ multiplex PCR, yet TCRdb's version contains in-frame clones alone and is incomplete. This table has 2.5 million or so clones, around 90% appearing once. Concerning this clone itself: Its antigen is not known.

The receptor was derived from a man aged 18 to 29 in good health. The source material was naive CD4+ T cells sorted from blood. As for subset: CD45RA+ positively selected. The chain is built from TRBV11-2 and TRBJ2-7; D call uncertain. The chain's CDR3 is CASRRLLSYEQYF. The CDR3 nucleotides read TGTGCCAGCAGGCGACTTCTATCCTACGAGCAGTACTTC. The full variable domain, rest sourced from reference TRBV11-2 and TRBJ2-7, is EAGVAQSPRYKIIEKRQSVAFWCNPISGHATLYWYQQILGQGPKLLIQFQNNGVVDDSQLPKDRFSAERLKGVDSTLKIQPAKLEDSAVYLCASRRLLSYEQYFGPGTRLTVT.